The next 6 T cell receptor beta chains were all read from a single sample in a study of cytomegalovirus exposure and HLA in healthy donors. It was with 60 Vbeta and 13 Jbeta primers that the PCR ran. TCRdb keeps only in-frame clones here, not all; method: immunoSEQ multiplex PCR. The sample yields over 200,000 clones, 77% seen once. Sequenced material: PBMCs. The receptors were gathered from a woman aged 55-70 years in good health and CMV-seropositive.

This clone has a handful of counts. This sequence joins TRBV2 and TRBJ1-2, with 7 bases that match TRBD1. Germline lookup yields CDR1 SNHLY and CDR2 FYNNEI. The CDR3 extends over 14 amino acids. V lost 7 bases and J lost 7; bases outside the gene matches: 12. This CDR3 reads CASTGEAGTVGYTF. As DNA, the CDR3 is TGTGCCAGCACAGGCGAAGCCGGGACAGTTGGCTACACCTTC.

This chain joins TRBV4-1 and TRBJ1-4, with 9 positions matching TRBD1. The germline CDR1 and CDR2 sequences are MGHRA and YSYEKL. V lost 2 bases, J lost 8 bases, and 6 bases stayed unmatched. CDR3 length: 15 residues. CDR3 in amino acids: CASSQPTGGGEKLFF. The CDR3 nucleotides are TGCGCCAGCAGCCAACCCACAGGGGGCGGGGAAAAACTGTTTTTT.

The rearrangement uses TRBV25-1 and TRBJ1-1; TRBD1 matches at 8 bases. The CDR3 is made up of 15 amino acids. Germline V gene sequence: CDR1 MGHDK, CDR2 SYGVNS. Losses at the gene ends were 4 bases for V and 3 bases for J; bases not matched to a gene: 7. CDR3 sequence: CASSGSLTGDTEAFF. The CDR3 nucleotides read TGTGCCAGCAGTGGGTCCTTGACAGGGGACACTGAAGCTTTCTTT.

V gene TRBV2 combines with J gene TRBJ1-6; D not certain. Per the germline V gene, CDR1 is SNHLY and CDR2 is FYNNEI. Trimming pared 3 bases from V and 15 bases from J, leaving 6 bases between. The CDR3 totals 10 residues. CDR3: CASSERSLHF. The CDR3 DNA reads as TGTGCCAGCAGTGAGAGAAGCCTCCACTTT.

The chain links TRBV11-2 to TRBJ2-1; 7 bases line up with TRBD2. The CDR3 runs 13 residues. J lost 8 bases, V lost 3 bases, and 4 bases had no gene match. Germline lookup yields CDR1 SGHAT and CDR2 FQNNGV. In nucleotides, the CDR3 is TGTGCCAGCAGCTTCGGACTAGGGGATGAGCAGTTCTTC. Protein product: CASSFGLGDEQFF.

The CDR3 bases are TGTGCCAGCTCACCACCCGGGACTAGTATAAATGAGCAGTTCTTC. As protein: CASSPPGTSINEQFF. The chain is built from TRBV18 and TRBJ2-1; 8 nucleotides align to TRBD2. Germline V CDR1 and CDR2: KGHSH, LQKENI. The CDR3 contains 15 residues. Trimming at V came to 0 bases and at J to 7 bases, leaving 5 bases not matched to a gene.